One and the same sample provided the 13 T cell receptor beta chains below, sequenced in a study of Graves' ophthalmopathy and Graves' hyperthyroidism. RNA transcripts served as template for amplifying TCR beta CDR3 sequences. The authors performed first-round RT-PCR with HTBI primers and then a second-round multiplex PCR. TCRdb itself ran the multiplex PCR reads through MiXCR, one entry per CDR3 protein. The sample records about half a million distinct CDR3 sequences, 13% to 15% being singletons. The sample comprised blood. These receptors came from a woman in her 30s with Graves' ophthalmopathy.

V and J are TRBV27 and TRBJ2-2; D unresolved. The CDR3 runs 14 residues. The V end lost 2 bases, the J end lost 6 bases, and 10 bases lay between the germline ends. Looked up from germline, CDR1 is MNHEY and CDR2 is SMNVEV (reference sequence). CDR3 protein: CASSLLGQAGELFF. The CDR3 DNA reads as TGTGCCAGCAGTTTACTAGGGCAGGCCGGGGAGCTGTTTTTT.

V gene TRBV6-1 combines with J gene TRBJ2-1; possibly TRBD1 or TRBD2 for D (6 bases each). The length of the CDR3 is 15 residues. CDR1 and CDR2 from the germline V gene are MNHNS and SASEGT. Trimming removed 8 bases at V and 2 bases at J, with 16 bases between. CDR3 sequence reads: CASGEPGGAYNEQFF. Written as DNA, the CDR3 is TGTGCCAGCGGAGAGCCCGGGGGCGCCTACAATGAGCAGTTCTTC.

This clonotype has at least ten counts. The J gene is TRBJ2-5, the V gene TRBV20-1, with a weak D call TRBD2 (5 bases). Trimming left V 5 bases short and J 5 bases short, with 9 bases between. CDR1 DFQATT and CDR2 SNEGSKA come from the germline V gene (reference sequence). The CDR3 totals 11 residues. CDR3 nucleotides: TGCAGTGCTCCGACGGGGGAGACCCAGTACTTC. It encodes CSAPTGETQYF.

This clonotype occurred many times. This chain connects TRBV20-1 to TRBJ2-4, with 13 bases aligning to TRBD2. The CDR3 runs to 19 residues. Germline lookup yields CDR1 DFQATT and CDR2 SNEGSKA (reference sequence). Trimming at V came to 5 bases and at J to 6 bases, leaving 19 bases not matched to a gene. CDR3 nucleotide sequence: TGCAGTGCTTCAGGTCTTCCTGGGACTAGCGGGATTGACGGAAACATTCAGTACTTC. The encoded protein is CSASGLPGTSGIDGNIQYF.

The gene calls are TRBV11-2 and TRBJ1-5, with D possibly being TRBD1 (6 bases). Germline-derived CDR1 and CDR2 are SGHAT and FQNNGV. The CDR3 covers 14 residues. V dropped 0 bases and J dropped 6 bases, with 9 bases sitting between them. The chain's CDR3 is CASSLDGGGQPQHF. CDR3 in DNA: TGTGCCAGCAGCTTAGACGGAGGGGGTCAGCCCCAGCATTTT.

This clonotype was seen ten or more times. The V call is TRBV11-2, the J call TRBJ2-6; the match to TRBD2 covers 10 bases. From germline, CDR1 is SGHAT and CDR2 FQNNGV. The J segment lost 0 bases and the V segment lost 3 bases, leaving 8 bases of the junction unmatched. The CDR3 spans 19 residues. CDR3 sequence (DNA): TGTGCCAGCAGCTTGGATCCGGGACTAGCGCACTCTGGGGCCAACGTCCTGACTTTC. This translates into CASSLDPGLAHSGANVLTF.

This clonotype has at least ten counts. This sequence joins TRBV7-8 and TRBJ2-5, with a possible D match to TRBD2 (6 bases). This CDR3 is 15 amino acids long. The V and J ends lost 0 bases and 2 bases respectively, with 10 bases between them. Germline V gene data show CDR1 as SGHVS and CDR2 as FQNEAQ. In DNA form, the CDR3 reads TGTGCCAGCAGCTTAGCGAGGCTAGCGCAAGAGACCCAGTACTTC. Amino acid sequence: CASSLARLAQETQYF.

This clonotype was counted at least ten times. CDR3 residues: CSVWTTTSGVYEQYF. The CDR3 DNA is TGCAGCGTTTGGACCACGACTAGCGGGGTCTACGAGCAGTACTTC. The chain couples TRBV29-1 to TRBJ2-7; 11 nucleotides line up with TRBD2. The germline CDR1 and CDR2 sequences are SQVTM and ANQGSEA. This CDR3 contains 15 residues. V shed 5 bases, J shed 3 bases, and the junction held 9 bases outside the gene matches.

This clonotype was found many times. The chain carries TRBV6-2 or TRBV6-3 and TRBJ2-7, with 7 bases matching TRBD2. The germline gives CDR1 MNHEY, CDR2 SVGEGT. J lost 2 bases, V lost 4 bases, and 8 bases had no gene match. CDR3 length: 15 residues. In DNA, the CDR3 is TGTGCCAGCAGTTCGTTGGTAGCGGGTGCCTACGAGCAGTACTTC. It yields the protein CASSSLVAGAYEQYF.

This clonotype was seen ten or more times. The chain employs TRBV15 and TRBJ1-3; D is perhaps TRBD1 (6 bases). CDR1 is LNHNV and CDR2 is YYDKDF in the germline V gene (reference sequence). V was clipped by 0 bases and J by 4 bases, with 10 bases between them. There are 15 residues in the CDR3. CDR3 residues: CATSRDPGTGNTIYF. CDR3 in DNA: TGTGCCACCAGCAGAGACCCTGGGACAGGAAACACCATATATTTT. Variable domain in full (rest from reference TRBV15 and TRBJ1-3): DAMVIQNPRYQVTQFGKPVTLSCSQTLNHNVMYWYQQKSSQAPKLLFHYYDKDFNNEADTPDNFQSRRPNTSFCFLDIRSPGLGDTAMYLCATSRDPGTGNTIYFGEGSWLTVV.

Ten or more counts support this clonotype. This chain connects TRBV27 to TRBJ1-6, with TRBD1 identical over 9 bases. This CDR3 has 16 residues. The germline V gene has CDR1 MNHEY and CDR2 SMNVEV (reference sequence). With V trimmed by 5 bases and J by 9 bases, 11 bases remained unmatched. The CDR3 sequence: CASSPQTGGIVSPLHF. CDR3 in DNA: TGTGCCAGCAGTCCCCAGACAGGGGGAATCGTTTCACCCCTCCACTTT.

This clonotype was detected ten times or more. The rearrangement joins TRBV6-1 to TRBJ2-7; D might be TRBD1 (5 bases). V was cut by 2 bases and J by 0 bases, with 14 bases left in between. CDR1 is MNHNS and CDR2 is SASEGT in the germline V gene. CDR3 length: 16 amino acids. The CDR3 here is CASSEPVTVFSYEQYF. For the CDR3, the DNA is TGTGCCAGCAGTGAACCGGTGACAGTCTTCTCCTACGAGCAGTACTTC.

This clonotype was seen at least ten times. In DNA, the CDR3 is TGTGCCAGCAGTCCAATCTACAGGGTGGCTGGGGCCAACGTCCTGACTTTC. It codes for CASSPIYRVAGANVLTF. V usage is TRBV12-3 or TRBV12-4 and J usage is TRBJ2-6, with TRBD1 as a possible D gene (6 bases). This CDR3 contains 17 residues. Trimming took 5 bases from V and 2 from J, leaving 16 bases between them.